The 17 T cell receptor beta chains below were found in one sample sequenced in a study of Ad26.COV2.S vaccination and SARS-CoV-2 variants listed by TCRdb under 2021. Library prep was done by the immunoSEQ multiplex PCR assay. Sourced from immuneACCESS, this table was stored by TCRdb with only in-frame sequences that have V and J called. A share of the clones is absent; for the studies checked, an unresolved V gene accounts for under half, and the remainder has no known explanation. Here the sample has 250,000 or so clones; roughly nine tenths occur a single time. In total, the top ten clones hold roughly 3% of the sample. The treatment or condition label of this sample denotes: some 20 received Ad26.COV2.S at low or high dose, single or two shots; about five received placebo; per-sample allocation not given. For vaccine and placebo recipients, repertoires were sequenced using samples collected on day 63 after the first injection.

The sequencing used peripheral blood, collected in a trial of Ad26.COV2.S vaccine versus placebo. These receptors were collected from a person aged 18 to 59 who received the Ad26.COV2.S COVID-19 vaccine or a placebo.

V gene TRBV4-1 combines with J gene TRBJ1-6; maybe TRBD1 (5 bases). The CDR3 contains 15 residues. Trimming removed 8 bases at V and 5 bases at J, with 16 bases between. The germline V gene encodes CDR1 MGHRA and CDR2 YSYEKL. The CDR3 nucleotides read TGCGCCAGCGCTACGGGGGATTCCAATAATTCACCCCTCCACTTT. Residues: CASATGDSNNSPLHF.

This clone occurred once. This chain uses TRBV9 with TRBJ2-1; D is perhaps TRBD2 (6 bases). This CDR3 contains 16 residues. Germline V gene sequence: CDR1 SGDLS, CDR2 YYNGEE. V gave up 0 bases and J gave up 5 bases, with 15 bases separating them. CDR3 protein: CASSVAGGGIDNEQFF. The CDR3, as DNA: TGTGCCAGCAGCGTAGCGGGCGGAGGGATAGACAATGAGCAGTTCTTC.

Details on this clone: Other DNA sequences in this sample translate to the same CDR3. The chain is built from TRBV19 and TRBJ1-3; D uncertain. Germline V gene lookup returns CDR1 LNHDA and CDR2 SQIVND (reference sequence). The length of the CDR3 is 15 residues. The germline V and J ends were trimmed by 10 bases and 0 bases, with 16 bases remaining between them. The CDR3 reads CATGDGSRSGNTIYF. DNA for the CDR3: TGTGCCACCGGGGATGGATCTCGCTCTGGAAACACCATATATTTT.

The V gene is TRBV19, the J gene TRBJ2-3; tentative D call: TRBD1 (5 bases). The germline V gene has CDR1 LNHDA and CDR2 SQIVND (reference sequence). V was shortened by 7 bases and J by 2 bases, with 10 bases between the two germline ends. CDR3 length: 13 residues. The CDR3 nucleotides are TGTGCCAGTAACCCAGGGAACACAGATACGCAGTATTTT. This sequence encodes CASNPGNTDTQYF.

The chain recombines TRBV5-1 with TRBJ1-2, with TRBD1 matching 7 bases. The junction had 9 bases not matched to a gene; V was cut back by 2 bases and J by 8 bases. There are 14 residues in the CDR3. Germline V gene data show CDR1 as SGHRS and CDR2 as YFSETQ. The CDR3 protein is CASSLTEGAEGYTF. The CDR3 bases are TGCGCCAGCAGCTTAACAGAGGGGGCAGAAGGCTACACCTTC.

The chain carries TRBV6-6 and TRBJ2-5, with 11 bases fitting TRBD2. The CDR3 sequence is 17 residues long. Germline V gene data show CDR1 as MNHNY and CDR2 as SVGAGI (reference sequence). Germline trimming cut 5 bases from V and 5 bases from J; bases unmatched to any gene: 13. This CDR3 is CASSPTSGRPFRETQYF. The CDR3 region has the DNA TGTGCCAGCAGTCCTACTAGCGGGAGACCCTTCCGGGAGACCCAGTACTTC.

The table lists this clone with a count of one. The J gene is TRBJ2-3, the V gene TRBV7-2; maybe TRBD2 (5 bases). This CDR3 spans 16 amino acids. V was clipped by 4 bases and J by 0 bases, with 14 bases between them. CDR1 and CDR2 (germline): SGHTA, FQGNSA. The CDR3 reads CASSSYGGLSTDTQYF. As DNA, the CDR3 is TGTGCCAGCAGCTCTTACGGAGGCCTAAGCACAGATACGCAGTATTTT. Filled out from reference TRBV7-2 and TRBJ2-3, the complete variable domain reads GAGVSQSPSNKVTEKGKDVELRCDPISGHTALYWYRQSLGQGLEFLIYFQGNSAPDKSGLPSDRFSAERTGGSVSTLTIQRTQQEDSAVYLCASSSYGGLSTDTQYFGPGTRLTVL.

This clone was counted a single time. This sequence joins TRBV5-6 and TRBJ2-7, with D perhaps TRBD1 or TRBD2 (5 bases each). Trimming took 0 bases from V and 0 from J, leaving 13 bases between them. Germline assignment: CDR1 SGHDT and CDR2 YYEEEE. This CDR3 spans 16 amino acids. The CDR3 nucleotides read TGTGCCAGCAGCTTGGCGAGGGGCCAGGGCTCCTACGAGCAGTACTTC. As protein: CASSLARGQGSYEQYF.

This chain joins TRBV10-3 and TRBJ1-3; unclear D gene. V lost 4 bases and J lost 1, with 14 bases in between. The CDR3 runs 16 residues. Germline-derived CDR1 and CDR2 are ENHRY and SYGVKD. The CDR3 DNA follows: TGTGCCATCAGTGGGACGACATCTATATCTGGAAACACCATATATTTT. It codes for CAISGTTSISGNTIYF.

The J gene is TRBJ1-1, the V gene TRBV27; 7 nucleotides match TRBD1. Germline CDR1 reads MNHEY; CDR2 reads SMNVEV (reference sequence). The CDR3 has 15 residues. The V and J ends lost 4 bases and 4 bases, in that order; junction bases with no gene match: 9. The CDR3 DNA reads TGTGCCAGCAGTTGGGCCAGGGGGTGGGTCACTGAAGCTTTCTTT. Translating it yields CASSWARGWVTEAFF.

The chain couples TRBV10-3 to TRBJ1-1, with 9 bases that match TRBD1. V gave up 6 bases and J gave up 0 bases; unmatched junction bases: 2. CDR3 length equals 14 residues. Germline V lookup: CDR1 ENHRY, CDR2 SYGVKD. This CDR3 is CAIRGQGLNTEAFF. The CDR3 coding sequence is TGTGCCATCAGGGGACAGGGATTGAACACTGAAGCTTTCTTT.

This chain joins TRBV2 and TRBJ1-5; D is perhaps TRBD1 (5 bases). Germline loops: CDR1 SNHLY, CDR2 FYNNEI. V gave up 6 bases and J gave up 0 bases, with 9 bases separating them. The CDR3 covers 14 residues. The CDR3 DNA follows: TGTGCCAGCAGGTACAGGTATAGCAATCAGCCCCAGCATTTT. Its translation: CASRYRYSNQPQHF.

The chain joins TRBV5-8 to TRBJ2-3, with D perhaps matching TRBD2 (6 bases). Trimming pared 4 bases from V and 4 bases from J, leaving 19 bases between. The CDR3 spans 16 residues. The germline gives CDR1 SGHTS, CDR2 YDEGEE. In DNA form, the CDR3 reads TGTGCCAGCAGCCGAGATGGAGGGGTAGTGGCAGATACGCAGTATTTT. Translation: CASSRDGGVVADTQYF.

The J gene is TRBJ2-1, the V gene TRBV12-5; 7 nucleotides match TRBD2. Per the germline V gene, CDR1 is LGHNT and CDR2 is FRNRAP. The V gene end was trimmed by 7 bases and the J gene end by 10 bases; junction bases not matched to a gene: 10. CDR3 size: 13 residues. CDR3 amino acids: CASDFLSGREQFF. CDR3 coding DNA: TGTGCTAGTGATTTCCTTAGCGGGCGAGAGCAGTTCTTC.

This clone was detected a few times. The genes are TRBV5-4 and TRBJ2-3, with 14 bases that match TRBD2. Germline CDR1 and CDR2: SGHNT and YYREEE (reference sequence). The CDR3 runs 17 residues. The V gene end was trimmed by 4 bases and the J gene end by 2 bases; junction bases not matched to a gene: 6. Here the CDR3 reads CASSPGLAGGPTDTQYF. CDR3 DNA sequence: TGTGCCAGCAGCCCCGGACTAGCGGGGGGTCCCACAGATACGCAGTATTTT.

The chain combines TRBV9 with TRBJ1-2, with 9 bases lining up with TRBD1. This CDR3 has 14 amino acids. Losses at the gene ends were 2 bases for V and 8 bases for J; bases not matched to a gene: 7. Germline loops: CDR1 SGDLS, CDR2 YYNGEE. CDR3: CASSVEGDRVGYTF. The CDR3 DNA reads TGTGCCAGCAGCGTCGAGGGGGACAGGGTGGGCTACACCTTC.

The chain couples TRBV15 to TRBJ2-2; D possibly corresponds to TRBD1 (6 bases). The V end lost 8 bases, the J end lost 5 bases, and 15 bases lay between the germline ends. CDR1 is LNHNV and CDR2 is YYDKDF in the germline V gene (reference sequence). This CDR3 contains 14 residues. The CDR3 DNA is TGTGCCACCGAGCAGGGACAAAGGACCGGGGAGCTGTTTTTT. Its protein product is CATEQGQRTGELFF.